This T cell receptor (beta chain) was retrieved from a study of pediatric ulcerative colitis. The CDR3 runs 14 residues. CDR1 is SQVTM, CDR2 ANQGSEA, per germline. The V segment lost 4 bases and the J segment 5 bases; nucleotides outside the gene matches: 5. One to two pinch biopsies were taken from the rectum during colonoscopy. Study-wide points: Substantially fewer templates came from a couple of patients' blood samples. Ulcerative colitis patients shared more blood-rectal clones than controls. All ulcerative colitis patients, but no controls, carried two rectal clonotypes.

Concerning this clone: The antigen remains undetermined.

Up to 500,000 reads were sequenced per sample. Sequencing used immunoSEQ multiplex PCR; TCRdb keeps in-frame clones, though not all of them. The sample includes 30,000 to 35,000 clones, roughly 81% of them seen just once. This sequence was found in a boy aged 10-17 years with mild ulcerative colitis. The chain is built from TRBV29-1 and TRBJ2-5, with 12 positions matching TRBD2. Material for sequencing was gut tissue. The DNA for the CDR3 is TGCAGCGTTGGTACTAGCGGGGGGAGCGAGACCCAGTACTTC. Residues: CSVGTSGGSETQYF. Full variable domain (missing parts from reference TRBV29-1 and TRBJ2-5): SAVISQKPSRDICQRGTSLTIQCQVDSQVTMMFWYRQQPGQSLTLIATANQGSEATYESGFVIDKFPISRPNLTFSTLTVSNMSPEDSSIYLCSVGTSGGSETQYFGPGTRLLVL.